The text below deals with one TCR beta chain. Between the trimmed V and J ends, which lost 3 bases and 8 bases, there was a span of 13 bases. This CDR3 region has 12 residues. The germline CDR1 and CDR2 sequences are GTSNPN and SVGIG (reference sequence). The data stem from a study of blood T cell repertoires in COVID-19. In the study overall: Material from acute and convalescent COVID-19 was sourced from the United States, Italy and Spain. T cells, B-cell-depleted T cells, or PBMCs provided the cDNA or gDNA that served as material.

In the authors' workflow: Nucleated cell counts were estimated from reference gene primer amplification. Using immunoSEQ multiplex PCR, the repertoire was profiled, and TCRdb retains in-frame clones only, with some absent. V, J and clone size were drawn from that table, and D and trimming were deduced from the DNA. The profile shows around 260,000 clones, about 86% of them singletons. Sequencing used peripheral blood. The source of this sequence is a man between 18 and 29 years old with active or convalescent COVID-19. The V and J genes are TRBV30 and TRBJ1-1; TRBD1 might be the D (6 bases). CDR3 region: CAWSLTGTEAFF. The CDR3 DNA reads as TGTGCCTGGAGCCTTACAGGGACGGAAGCTTTCTTT.